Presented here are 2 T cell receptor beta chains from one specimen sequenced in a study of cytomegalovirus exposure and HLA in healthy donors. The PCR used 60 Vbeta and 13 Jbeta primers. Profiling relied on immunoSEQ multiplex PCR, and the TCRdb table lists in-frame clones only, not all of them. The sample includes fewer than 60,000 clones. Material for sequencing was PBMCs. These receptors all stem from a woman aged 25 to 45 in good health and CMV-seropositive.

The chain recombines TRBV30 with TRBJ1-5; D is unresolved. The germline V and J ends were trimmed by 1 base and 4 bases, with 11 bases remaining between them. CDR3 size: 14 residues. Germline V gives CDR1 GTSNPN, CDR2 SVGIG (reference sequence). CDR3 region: CAWSEAGFNQPQHF. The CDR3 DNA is TGTGCCTGGAGTGAAGCGGGCTTTAATCAGCCCCAGCATTTT.

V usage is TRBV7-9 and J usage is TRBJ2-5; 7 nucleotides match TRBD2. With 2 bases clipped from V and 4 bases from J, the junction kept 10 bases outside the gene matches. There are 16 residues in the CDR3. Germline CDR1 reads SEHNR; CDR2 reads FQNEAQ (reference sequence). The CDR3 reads CASSLLPGERGETQYF. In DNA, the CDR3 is TGTGCCAGCAGCTTACTCCCCGGAGAGCGGGGAGAGACCCAGTACTTC.